This TCR beta chain is drawn from a study of tumor and adjacent non-tumor tissue in lung cancer. Study information: Patients comprised about eleven adenocarcinoma, a couple of squamous cell carcinoma and 1 small cell lung cancer. General study findings and limits: Shorter survival was associated with higher TCR diversity in tumors. Tumor repertoires had a smaller top 100 clone share than normal lung. Significantly higher TCR diversity was found in tumor than normal lung.

This sample's RNA came from whole unsorted tissue. Notes on this clonotype: The antigen remains undetermined.

The CDR3 length is 14 residues. Germline V lookup: CDR1 DFQATT, CDR2 SNEGSKA (reference sequence). J gave up 0 bases and V 5 bases, and 5 bases lay outside the gene matches. Three rounds of nested PCR, following a modified ARM-PCR protocol, produced the TCRbeta library. TCRdb fed the multiplex PCR reads into MiXCR, producing one record per CDR3 protein. The sample lists about 200,000 distinct CDR3 sequences, approximately 74% occurring once. The specimen sequenced was lung tumor tissue. The chain employs TRBV20-1 and TRBJ2-3; 7 bases map to TRBD2. The TCR sequence derives from a man aged 55-75 years with non-small cell lung cancer. The CDR3 DNA reads TGCAGTGCTGCCCCAGCGGGGAGCACAGATACGCAGTATTTT. As protein: CSAAPAGSTDTQYF.